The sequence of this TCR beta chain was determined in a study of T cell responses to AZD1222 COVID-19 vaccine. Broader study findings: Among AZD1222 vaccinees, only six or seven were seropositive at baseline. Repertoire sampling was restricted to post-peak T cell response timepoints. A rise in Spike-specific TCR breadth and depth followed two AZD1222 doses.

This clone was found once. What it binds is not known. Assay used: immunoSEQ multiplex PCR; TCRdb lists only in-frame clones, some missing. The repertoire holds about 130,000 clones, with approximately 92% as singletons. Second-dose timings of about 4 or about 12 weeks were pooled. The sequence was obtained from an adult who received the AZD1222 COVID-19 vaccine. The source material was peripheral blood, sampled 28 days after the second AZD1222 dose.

The CDR3 DNA follows: TGTGCCTGGAGCCAAGGGGCCCATCAGCCCCAGCATTTT. It specifies CAWSQGAHQPQHF. V is TRBV30 and J is TRBJ1-5, with a weak D call TRBD1 (5 bases). V lost 3 bases and J 5 bases, leaving 11 bases between the germline ends. The CDR3 totals 13 residues. The germline CDR1 and CDR2 sequences are GTSNPN and SVGIG (reference sequence).